Included here is one T cell receptor beta chain sequence, with context. The antigen remains undetermined. The data derive from a study of cytotoxic CD8 clonotypes in ibrutinib-treated CLL. Overall study context: The average sample held roughly 250,000 productive templates and 96,000 or so productive rearrangements.

The CDR3 length is 20 residues. The trim removed 0 bases at V and 3 bases at J, leaving 19 bases unmatched. The germline V gene has CDR1 GTSNPN and CDR2 SVGIG (reference sequence). Broader study findings: Few clonotypes were public, and these shrank or held steady under treatment.

Clones were read by immunoSEQ multiplex PCR, and TCRdb kept only the in-frame ones, dropping some. The sample includes 150,000 or so clones, over 75% of them seen just once. This rearrangement joins TRBV30 to TRBJ2-3, with 9 bases matching TRBD2. The source was PBMCs, collected after 36 months of ibrutinib treatment. The TCR was taken from a human donor with chronic lymphocytic leukemia. The CDR3 nucleotides are TGTGCCTGGAGTGTACATAGGCGGACTCGCAAGCGGGGGGTGACAGATACGCAGTATTTT. Protein: CAWSVHRRTRKRGVTDTQYF.